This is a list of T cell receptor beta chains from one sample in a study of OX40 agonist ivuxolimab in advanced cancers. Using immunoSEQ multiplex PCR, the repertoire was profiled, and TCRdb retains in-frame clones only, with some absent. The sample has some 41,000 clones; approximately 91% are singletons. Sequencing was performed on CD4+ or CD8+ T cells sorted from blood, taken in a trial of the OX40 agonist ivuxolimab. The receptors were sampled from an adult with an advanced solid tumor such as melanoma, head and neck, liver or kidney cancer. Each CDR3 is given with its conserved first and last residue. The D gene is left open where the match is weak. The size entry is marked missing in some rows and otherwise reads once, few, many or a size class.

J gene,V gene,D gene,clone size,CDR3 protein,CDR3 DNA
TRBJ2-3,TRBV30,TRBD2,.,CAWTDRSGGSTDTQYF,TGTGCCTGGACGGATCGTAGCGGGGGAAGCACAGATACGCAGTATTTT
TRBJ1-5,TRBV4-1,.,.,CASSLRGIDQPQHF,TGCGCCAGCAGCTTACGGGGCATCGATCAGCCCCAGCATTTT
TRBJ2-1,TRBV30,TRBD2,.,CAWDSTSPHNEQFF,TGTGCCTGGGACTCGACTAGCCCCCACAATGAGCAGTTCTTC
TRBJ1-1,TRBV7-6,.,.,CASSFPAVAGTENTEAFF,TGTGCCAGCAGTTTCCCAGCAGTAGCCGGGACGGAGAACACTGAAGCTTTCTTT
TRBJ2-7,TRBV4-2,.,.,CASSQARAYEQYF,TGTGCCAGCAGCCAAGCCAGGGCCTACGAGCAGTACTTC
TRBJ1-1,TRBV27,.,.,CASRSGLMDTEAFF,TGTGCCAGCAGGTCAGGGTTGATGGATACTGAAGCTTTCTTT
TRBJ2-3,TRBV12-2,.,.,CASRLGVLAGSTDTQYF,TGTGCAAGTCGCTTAGGGGTACTAGCGGGAAGCACAGATACGCAGTATTTT
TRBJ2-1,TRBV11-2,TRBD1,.,CASSQGTGANNEQFF,TGTGCCAGCAGCCAAGGGACAGGGGCCAACAATGAGCAGTTCTTC
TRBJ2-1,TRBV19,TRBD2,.,CASTPGGDLGYEQFF,TGTGCCAGCACCCCCGGGGGGGACCTGGGGTATGAGCAGTTCTTC
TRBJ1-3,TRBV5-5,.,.,CASSSGSSGNTIYF,TGTGCCAGCAGTTCGGGGTCGAGCGGAAACACCATATATTTT
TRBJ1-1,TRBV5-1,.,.,CASSFETEAFF,TGCGCCAGCAGCTTTGAAACTGAAGCTTTCTTT
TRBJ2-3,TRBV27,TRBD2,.,CASSPGTSGSGTDTQYF,TGTGCCAGCAGTCCAGGGACTAGCGGGAGCGGGACAGATACGCAGTATTTT
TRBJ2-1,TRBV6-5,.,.,CASSYGGGMYGEQFF,TGTGCCAGCAGTTACGGGGGCGGCATGTATGGTGAGCAGTTCTTC
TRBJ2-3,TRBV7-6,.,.,CASSLGVLAVDTQYF,TGTGCCAGCAGCTTAGGTGTTTTAGCAGTAGATACGCAGTATTTT
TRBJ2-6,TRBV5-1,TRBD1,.,CASSRTGLGANVLTF,TGCGCCAGCAGCCGGACAGGGCTTGGGGCCAACGTCCTGACTTTC
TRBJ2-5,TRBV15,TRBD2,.,CAVRESPETQYF,TGTGCGGTGCGGGAGAGTCCAGAGACCCAGTACTTC
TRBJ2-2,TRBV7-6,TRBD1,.,CASSLIREQGKAGELFF,TGTGCCAGCAGCTTAATTCGGGAACAGGGGAAAGCCGGGGAGCTGTTTTTT
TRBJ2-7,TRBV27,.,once,CASREGVRPYEQYF,TGTGCCAGCAGGGAAGGGGTGAGGCCTTACGAGCAGTACTTC
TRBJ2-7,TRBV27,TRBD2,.,CASSSRGLAYEQYF,TGTGCCAGCAGTTCCCGCGGACTAGCTTACGAGCAGTACTTC
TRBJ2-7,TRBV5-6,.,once,CASSYTQGINEQYF,TGTGCCAGCAGCTACACACAGGGCATCAACGAGCAGTACTTC
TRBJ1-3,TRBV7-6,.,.,CASSPGVSSGNTIYF,TGTGCCAGCAGCCCGGGGGTTTCCTCTGGAAACACCATATATTTT
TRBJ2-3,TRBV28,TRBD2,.,CASSSQRDYADTQYF,TGTGCCAGCAGTTCACAGCGGGATTACGCAGATACGCAGTATTTT
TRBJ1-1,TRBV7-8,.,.,CASSLAWRSPPEAFF,TGTGCCAGCAGCTTAGCATGGAGATCGCCTCCTGAAGCTTTCTTT
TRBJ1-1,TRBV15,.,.,CATSREPPGNTEAFF,TGTGCCACCAGCAGGGAGCCTCCGGGAAACACTGAAGCTTTCTTT
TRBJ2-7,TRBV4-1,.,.,CASSQGTAGYEQYF,TGCGCCAGCAGCCAAGGTACAGCGGGCTACGAGCAGTACTTC
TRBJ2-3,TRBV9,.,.,CASSVGGGGGTDTQYF,TGTGCCAGCAGCGTGGGTGGGGGCGGCGGCACAGATACGCAGTATTTT
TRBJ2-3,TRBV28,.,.,CASSPGPKDTQYF,TGTGCCAGCAGTCCGGGGCCGAAAGATACGCAGTATTTT
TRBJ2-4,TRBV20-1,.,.,CSARVPTPYF,TGCAGTGCTAGAGTACCCACGCCGTACTTC
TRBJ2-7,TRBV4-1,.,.,CASSQAAGFSYEQYF,TGCGCCAGCAGCCAAGCGGCAGGTTTCTCCTACGAGCAGTACTTC
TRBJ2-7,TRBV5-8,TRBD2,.,CAKPAGGPAYEQYF,TGTGCCAAACCAGCGGGAGGGCCGGCCTACGAGCAGTACTTC
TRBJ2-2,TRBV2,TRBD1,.,CASGRGQADTGELFF,TGTGCCAGCGGCCGTGGACAGGCGGACACCGGGGAGCTGTTTTTT
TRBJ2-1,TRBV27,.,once,CASSLVDEQFF,TGTGCCAGCAGTTTGGTGGATGAGCAGTTCTTC
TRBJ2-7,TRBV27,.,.,CASSATGSGEQYF,TGTGCCAGCAGTGCCACAGGGAGCGGCGAGCAGTACTTC
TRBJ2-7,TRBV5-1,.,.,CASSFGISYEQYF,TGCGCCAGCAGCTTTGGGATATCCTACGAGCAGTACTTC
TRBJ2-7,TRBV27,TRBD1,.,CASSLSRGSYEQYF,TGTGCCAGCAGTTTATCCAGGGGGTCCTACGAGCAGTACTTC
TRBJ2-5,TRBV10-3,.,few,CAIRAGPTQETQYF,TGTGCCATCAGGGCGGGCCCCACCCAAGAGACCCAGTACTTC
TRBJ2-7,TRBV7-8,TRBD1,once,CASSSGQGFYEQYF,TGTGCCAGCAGCAGCGGACAGGGTTTCTACGAGCAGTACTTC
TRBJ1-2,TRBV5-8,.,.,CASSLRTVGGWYGYTF,TGTGCCAGCAGCCTCCGGACTGTCGGAGGTTGGTATGGCTACACCTTC
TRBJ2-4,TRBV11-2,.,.,CASSLRGNIQYF,TGTGCCAGCAGCTTACGCGGAAACATTCAGTACTTC
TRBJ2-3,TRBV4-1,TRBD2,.,CASSLTGGGADTQYF,TGCGCCAGCAGCCTCACTGGCGGGGGAGCTGATACGCAGTATTTT
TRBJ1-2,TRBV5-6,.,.,CASTPGHNYGYTF,TGTGCCAGCACCCCAGGGCATAACTATGGCTACACCTTC
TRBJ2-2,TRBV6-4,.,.,CASSDPNTGELFF,TGTGCCAGCAGTGACCCGAACACCGGGGAGCTGTTTTTT
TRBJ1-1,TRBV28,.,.,CASSQTGGTEAFF,TGTGCCAGCAGTCAGACAGGCGGCACTGAAGCTTTCTTT
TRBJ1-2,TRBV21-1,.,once,CASSKGTGGKGYTF,TGTGCCAGCAGCAAAGGGACGGGAGGGAAAGGCTACACCTTC
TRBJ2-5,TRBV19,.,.,CATAGGTHGTQYF,TGTGCCACCGCCGGCGGAACCCATGGGACCCAGTACTTC
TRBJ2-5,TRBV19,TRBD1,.,CASSGTGEEEETQYF,TGTGCCAGCTCCGGGACAGGGGAAGAAGAAGAGACCCAGTACTTC
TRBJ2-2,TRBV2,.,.,CASSGVGNPLGGELFF,TGTGCCAGCAGTGGCGTAGGGAACCCCCTGGGTGGGGAGCTGTTTTTT
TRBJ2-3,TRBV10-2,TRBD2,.,CASSDPGLAGAGDGQYF,TGCGCCAGCAGTGACCCGGGACTAGCGGGAGCCGGAGACGGGCAGTATTTT
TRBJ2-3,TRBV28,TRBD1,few,CASHGTGHSVVTDTQYF,TGTGCCAGCCACGGGACAGGCCATTCCGTCGTCACAGATACGCAGTATTTT